This record looks at one T cell receptor beta chain sequence and its context. These data are taken from a study of cytomegalovirus exposure and HLA in healthy donors. The PCR used 60 Vbeta and 13 Jbeta primers. TCRdb's copy holds only in-frame clones and misses some; the assay was immunoSEQ multiplex PCR. The sample has 100,000 or so clones, 82% seen once. The V segment lost 6 bases and the J segment 4 bases; nucleotides outside the gene matches: 7. Germline CDR1 ENHRY, CDR2 SYGVKD. This CDR3 has 15 residues. The rearrangement links TRBV10-3 to TRBJ2-1; TRBD2 matches 9 bases. Sequences were obtained from PBMCs. This sequence originates from a man aged 25 to 40 in good health and CMV-seropositive. In nucleotides, the CDR3 is TGTGCCATCAGCTGGACTAGCGCACAATACAATGAGCAGTTCTTC. Translating gives CAISWTSAQYNEQFF.